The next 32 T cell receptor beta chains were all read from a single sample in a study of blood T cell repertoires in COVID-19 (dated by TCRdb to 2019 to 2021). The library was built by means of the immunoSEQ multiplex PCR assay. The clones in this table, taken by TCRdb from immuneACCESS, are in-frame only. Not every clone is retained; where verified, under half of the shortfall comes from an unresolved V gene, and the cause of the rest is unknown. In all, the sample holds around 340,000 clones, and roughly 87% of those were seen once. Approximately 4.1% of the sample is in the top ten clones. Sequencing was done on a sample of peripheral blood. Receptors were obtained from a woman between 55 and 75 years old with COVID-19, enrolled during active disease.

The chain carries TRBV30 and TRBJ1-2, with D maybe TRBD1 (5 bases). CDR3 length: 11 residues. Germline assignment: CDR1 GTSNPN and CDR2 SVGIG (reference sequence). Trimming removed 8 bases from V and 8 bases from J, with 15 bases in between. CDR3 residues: CAQLRGYGYTF. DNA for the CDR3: TGTGCCCAACTCCGGGGGTACGGCTACACCTTC.

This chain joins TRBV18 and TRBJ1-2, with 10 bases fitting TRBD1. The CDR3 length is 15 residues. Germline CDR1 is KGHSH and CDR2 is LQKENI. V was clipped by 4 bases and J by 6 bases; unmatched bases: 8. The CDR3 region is CASSRTGGVGDGYTF. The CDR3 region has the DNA TGTGCCAGCTCACGGACAGGGGGGGTTGGCGATGGCTACACCTTC.

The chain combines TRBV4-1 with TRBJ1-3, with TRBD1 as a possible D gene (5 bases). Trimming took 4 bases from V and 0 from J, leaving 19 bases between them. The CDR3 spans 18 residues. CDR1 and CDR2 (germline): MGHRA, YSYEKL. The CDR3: CASSPSGGGRGSGNTIYF. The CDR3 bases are TGCGCCAGCAGCCCATCGGGGGGAGGTCGGGGCTCTGGAAACACCATATATTTT.

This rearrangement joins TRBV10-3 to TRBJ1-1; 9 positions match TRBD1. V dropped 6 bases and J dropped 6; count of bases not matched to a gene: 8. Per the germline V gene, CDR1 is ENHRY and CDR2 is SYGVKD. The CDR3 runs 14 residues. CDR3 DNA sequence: TGTGCCATCAGCCAAGGACAGGGGTCCCCTGAAGCTTTCTTT. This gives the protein CAISQGQGSPEAFF.

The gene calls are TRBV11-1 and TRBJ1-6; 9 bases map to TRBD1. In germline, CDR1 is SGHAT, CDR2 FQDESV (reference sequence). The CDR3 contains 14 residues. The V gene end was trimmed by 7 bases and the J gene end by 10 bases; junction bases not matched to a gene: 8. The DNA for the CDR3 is TGTGCCAGCACCCGGACAGGGGAGGAGTCACCCCTCCACTTT. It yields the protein CASTRTGEESPLHF.

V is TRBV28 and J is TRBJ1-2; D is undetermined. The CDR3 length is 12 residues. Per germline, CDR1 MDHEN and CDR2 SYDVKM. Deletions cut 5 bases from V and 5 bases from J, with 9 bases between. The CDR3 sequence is CASSNILYGYTF. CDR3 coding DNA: TGTGCCAGCAGTAATATACTATATGGCTACACCTTC.

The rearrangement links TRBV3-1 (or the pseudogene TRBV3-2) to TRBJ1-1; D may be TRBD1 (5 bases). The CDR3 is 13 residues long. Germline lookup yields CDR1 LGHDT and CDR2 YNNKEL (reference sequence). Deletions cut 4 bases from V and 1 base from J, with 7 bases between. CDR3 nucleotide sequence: TGTGCCAGCAGCCTAGGACAGAACACTGAAGCTTTCTTT. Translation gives CASSLGQNTEAFF.

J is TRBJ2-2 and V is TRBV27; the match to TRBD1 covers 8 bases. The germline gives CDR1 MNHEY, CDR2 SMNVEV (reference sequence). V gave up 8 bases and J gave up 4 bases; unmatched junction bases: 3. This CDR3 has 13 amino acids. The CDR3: CASWDRSTGELFF. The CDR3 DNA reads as TGTGCCAGCTGGGACAGGAGCACCGGGGAGCTGTTTTTT.

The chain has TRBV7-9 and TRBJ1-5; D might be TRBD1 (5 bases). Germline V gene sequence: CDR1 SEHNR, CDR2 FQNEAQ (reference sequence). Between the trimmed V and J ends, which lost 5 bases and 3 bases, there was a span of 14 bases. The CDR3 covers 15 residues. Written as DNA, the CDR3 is TGTGCCAGCAGCCCAGAAGGCAGGGTCAATCAGCCCCAGCATTTT. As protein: CASSPEGRVNQPQHF.

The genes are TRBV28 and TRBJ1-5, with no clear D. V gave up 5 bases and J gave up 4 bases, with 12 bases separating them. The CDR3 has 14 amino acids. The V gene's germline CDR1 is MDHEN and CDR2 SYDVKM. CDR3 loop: CASSRRETNQPQHF. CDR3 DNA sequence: TGTGCCAGCAGTCGTCGGGAGACAAATCAGCCCCAGCATTTT.

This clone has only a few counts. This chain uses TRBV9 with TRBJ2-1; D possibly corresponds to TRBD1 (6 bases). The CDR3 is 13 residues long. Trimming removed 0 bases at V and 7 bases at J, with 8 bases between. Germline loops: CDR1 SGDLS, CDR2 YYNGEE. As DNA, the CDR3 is TGTGCCAGCAGCGTAGGGCAGGGGAATGAGCAGTTCTTC. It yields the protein CASSVGQGNEQFF.

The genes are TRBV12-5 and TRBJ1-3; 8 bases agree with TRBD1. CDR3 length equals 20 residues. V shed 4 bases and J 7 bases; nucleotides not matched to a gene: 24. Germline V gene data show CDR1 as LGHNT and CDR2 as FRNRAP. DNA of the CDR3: TGTGCTAGTGGTTCCCCTCACCGGCACCCGACAGGGGATTTTTTGAACACCATATATTTT. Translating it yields CASGSPHRHPTGDFLNTIYF.

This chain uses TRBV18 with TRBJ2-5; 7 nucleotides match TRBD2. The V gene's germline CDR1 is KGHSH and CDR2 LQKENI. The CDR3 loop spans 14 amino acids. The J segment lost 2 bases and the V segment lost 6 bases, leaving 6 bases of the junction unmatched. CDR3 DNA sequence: TGTGCCAGCTCCCGCGGCGGGGGACAAGAGACCCAGTACTTC. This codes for CASSRGGGQETQYF.

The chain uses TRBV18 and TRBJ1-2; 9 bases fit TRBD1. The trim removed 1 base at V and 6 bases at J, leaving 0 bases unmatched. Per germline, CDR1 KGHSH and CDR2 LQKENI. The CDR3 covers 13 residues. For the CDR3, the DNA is TGTGCCAGCTCACCACGGGACAGGGATGGCTACACCTTC. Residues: CASSPRDRDGYTF.

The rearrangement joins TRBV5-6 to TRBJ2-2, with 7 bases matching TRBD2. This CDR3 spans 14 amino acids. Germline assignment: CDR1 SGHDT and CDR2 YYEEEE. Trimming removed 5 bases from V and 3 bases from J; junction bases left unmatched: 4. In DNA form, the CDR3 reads TGTGCCAGCAGGGGGAGGGGTTACACCGGGGAGCTGTTTTTT. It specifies CASRGRGYTGELFF.

The CDR3 protein is CASPTPWDRVGGYTF. The DNA of the CDR3 is TGTGCCAGCCCTACTCCTTGGGACAGGGTAGGAGGCTACACCTTC. The chain employs TRBV19 and TRBJ1-2; 9 nucleotides agree with TRBD1. With 9 bases clipped from V and 8 bases from J, the junction kept 16 bases outside the gene matches. The CDR3 totals 15 residues. Germline CDR1 and CDR2: LNHDA and SQIVND (reference sequence).

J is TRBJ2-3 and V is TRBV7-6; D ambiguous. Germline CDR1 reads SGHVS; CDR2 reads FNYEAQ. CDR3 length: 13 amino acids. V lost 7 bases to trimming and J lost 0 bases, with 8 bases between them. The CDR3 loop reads CASMATSTDTQYF. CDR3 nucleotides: TGTGCCAGCATGGCGACTAGCACAGATACGCAGTATTTT.

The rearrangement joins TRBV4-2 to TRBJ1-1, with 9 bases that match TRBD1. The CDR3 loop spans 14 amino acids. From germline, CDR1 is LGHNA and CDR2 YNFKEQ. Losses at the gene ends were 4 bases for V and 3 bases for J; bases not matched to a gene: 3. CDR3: CASSRTGADTEAFF. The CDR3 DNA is TGTGCCAGCAGCCGGACAGGGGCCGACACTGAAGCTTTCTTT.

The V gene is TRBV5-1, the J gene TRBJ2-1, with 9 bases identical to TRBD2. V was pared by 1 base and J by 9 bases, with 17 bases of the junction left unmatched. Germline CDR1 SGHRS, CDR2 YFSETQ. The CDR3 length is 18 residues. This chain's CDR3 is CASSLMASGVALLGEQFF. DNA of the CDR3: TGCGCCAGCAGCTTGATGGCTAGCGGGGTTGCCTTATTGGGTGAGCAGTTCTTC.

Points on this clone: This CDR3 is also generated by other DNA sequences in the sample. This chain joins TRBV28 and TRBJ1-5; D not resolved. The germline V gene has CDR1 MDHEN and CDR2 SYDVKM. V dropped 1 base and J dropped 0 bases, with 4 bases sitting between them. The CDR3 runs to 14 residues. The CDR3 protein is CASSLSRSNQPQHF. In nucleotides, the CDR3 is TGTGCCAGCAGTTTATCTCGTAGCAATCAGCCCCAGCATTTT.

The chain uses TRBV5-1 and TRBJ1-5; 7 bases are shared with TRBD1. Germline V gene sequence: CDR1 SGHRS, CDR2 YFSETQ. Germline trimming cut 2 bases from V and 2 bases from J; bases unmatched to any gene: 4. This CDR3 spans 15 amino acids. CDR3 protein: CASSLGTVGNQPQHF. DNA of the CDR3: TGCGCCAGCAGCTTAGGGACAGTCGGCAATCAGCCCCAGCATTTT.

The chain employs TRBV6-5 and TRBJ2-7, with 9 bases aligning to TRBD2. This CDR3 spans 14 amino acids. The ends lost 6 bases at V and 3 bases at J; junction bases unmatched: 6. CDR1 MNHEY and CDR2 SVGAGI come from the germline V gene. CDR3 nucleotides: TGTGCCAGCAGCTGGGGGACTAGCAACTACGAGCAGTACTTC. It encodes CASSWGTSNYEQYF.

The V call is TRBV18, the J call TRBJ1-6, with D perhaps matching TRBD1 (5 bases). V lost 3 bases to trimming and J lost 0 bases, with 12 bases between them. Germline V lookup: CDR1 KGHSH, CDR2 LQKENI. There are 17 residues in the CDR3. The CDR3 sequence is CASSPTQGSSYNSPLHF. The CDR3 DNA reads TGTGCCAGCTCACCTACCCAGGGAAGCTCCTATAATTCACCCCTCCACTTT.

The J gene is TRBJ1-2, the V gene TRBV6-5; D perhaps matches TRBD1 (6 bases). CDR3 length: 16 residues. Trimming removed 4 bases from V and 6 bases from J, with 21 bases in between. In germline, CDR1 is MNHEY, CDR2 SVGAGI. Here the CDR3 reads CASSFSSIRGSHGYTF. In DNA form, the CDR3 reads TGTGCCAGCAGTTTCTCGAGTATCAGGGGTAGCCATGGCTACACCTTC.

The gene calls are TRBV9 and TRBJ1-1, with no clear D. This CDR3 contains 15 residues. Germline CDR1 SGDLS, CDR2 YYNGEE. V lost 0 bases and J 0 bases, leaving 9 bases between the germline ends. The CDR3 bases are TGTGCCAGCAGCGTAGGGGCAGAACTGAACACTGAAGCTTTCTTT. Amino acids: CASSVGAELNTEAFF.

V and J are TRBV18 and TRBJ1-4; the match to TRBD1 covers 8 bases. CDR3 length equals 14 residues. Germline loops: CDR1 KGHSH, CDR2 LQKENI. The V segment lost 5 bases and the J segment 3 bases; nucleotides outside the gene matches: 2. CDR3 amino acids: CASSWTGPNEKLFF. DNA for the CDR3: TGTGCCAGCTCATGGACAGGGCCTAATGAAAAACTGTTTTTT.

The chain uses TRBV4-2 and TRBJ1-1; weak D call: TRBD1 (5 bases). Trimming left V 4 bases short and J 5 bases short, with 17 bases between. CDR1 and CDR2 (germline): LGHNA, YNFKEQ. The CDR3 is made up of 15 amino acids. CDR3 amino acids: CASSLTDSPGTEAFF. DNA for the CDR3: TGTGCCAGCAGCCTAACCGACAGCCCTGGAACTGAAGCTTTCTTT.

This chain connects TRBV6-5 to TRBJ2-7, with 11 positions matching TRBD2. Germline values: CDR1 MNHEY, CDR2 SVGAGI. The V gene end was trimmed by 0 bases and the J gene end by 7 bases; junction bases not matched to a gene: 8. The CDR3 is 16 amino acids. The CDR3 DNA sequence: TGTGCCAGCAGTTACTCGCTGCTAGCGGGGGGCAGTGAGCAGTACTTC. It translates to CASSYSLLAGGSEQYF.

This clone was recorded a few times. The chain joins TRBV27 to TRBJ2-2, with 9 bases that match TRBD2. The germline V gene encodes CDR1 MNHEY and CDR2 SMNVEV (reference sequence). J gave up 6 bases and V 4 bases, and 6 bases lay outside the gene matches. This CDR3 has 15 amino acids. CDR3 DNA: TGTGCCAGCAGTTCTCTAGCGGGGAGGGCCGGGGAGCTGTTTTTT. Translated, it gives CASSSLAGRAGELFF.

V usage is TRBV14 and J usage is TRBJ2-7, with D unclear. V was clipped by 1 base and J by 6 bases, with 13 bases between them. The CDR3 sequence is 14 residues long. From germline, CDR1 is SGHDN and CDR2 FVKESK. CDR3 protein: CASSQGASRSEQYF. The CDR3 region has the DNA TGTGCCAGCAGCCAAGGCGCCTCTCGGAGCGAGCAGTACTTC.

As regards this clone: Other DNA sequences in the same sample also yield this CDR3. The CDR3 region is CASSQVRDYEQYF. CDR3 DNA sequence: TGTGCCAGCAGCCAAGTTCGGGACTACGAGCAGTACTTC. The chain joins TRBV3-1 (or the pseudogene TRBV3-2) to TRBJ2-7; weak D call: TRBD2 (5 bases). CDR1 is LGHDT, CDR2 YNNKEL, per germline (reference sequence). The CDR3 is 13 amino acids. The ends were cut back, 1 base at V and 3 bases at J, with 7 bases in the middle.

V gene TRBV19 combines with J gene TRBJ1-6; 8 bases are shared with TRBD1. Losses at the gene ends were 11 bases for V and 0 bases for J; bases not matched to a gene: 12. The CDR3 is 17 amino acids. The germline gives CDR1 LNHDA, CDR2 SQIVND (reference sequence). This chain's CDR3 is CAQGQGTRSSYNSPLHF. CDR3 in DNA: TGTGCCCAAGGACAGGGAACTAGGAGCTCCTATAATTCACCCCTCCACTTT. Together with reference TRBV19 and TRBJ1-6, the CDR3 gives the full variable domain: DGGITQSPKYLFRKEGQNVTLSCEQNLNHDAMYWYRQDPGQGLRLIYYSQIVNDFQKGDIAEGYSVSREKKESFPLTVTSAQKNPTAFYLCAQGQGTRSSYNSPLHFGNGTRLTVT.